This is a list of T cell receptor beta chains from one sample in a study of blood T cell repertoires in COVID-19. Clones were read by immunoSEQ multiplex PCR, and TCRdb kept only the in-frame ones, dropping some. This sample has 300,000 to 400,000 clones, with roughly 90% found just once. Specimen: PBMCs or T cells enriched from blood (not recorded which). The source is a woman younger than 45 with acute COVID-19. The conserved cysteine and the conserved F or W are not part of the CDR3 here.

CDR3	V	J
ASSPDSLREKLF	TRBV5-5	TRBJ1-4
ASSIPYRDRPYSGANVLT	TRBV19	TRBJ2-6
AISDGEPNWANEKLF	TRBV10-3	TRBJ1-4
ARPGHSYEQY	TRBV6-4	TRBJ2-7
ASSGDRPNEKLF	TRBV9	TRBJ1-4
ASSPGQESPLH	TRBV12-3/TRBV12-4	TRBJ1-6
ASSSRTSGINEQF	TRBV11-2	TRBJ2-1
ATSRGLTAYGYT	TRBV15	TRBJ1-2
ASSLRGGNTIY	TRBV27	TRBJ1-3
AIRDRGYEQY	TRBV10-3	TRBJ2-7
ASSSTVGDSPLH	TRBV5-6	TRBJ1-6
ASSPLASGGPFGQY	TRBV4-1	TRBJ2-7
ASNSGGRGLNTEAF	TRBV19	TRBJ1-1
ATSDPDRSYEQY	TRBV24-1	TRBJ2-7
ASSRYRDRATDTQY	TRBV5-6	TRBJ2-3
ASSQGLAGVNNEQF	TRBV4-2	TRBJ2-1
ASSSQITQGYEQY	TRBV6-5	TRBJ2-7
ASRTRTADNQPQH	TRBV19	TRBJ1-5
ASSFRDRVTNTGELF	TRBV5-1	TRBJ2-2
ASSDAGLITDTQY	TRBV2	TRBJ2-3
ASSPPPGVGSYEQY	TRBV5-5	TRBJ2-7
ASSRPTGEQY	TRBV7-9	TRBJ2-7
ATTGQPYNEQF	TRBV24-1	TRBJ2-1
ASSPSDPGELF	TRBV5-1	TRBJ2-2
ASSFSFRDKNIQY	TRBV5-8	TRBJ2-4
ASSQGGGTDYEQY	TRBV4-2	TRBJ2-7
ASTQDRYNEQF	TRBV12-3/TRBV12-4	TRBJ2-1
ASSLISGGSTGELF	TRBV7-3	TRBJ2-2
SASSTLNTEAF	TRBV20-1	TRBJ1-1
ASSEGGQTYEQY	TRBV9	TRBJ2-7
ASGLETGYYGYT	TRBV12-5	TRBJ1-2
ASSYGANSPLH	TRBV6-2/TRBV6-3	TRBJ1-6
ASSQVEGADGYT	TRBV4-1	TRBJ1-2
ASSSPLRTSGGFYEQY	TRBV7-2	TRBJ2-7
ASSSFVEAF	TRBV6-2/TRBV6-3	TRBJ1-1
ASSPGLAYNEQF	TRBV7-3	TRBJ2-1